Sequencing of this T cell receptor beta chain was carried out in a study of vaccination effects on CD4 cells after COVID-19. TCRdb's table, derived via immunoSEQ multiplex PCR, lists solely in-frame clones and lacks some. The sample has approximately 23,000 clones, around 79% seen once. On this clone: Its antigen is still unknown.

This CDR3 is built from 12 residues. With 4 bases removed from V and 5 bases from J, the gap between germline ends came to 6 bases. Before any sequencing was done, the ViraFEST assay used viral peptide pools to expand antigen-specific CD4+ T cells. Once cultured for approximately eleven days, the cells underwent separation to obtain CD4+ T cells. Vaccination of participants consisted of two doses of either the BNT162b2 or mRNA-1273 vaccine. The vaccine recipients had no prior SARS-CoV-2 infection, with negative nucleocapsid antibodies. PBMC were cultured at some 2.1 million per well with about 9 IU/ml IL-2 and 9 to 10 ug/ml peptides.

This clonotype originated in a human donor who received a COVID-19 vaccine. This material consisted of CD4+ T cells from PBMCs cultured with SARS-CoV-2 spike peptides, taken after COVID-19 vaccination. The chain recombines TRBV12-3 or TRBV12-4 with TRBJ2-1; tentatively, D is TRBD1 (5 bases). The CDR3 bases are TGTGCCAGCAGTTCAGGGAACAATGAGCAGTTCTTC. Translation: CASSSGNNEQFF.